The T cell receptor (beta chain) described here comes from a study of T cell responses to AZD1222 COVID-19 vaccine. Study-wide points: A rise in Spike-specific TCR breadth and depth followed two AZD1222 doses.

Libraries were prepared by immunoSEQ multiplex PCR; TCRdb keeps only in-frame clonotypes and omits some of them. The sample holds under 110,000 clones, under 90% seen once. This clone was seen just once. Its antigen is unknown. V was shortened by 3 bases and J by 8 bases, with 11 bases between the two germline ends. The germline V gene encodes CDR1 SNHLY and CDR2 FYNNEI. This CDR3 has 13 residues. The sample consisted of peripheral blood, taken on day 0 of AZD1222 vaccination. The TCR originated in an adult in good health. The chain joins TRBV2 to TRBJ1-5, with D tentatively TRBD1 (5 bases). This CDR3 reads CASSDGGKKPQHF. CDR3 nucleotide sequence: TGTGCCAGCAGTGACGGGGGTAAGAAGCCCCAGCATTTT.